This T cell receptor beta chain was sequenced in a study of breast tumors, draining lymph nodes, adjacent tissues. Trimming pared 4 bases from V and 0 bases from J, leaving 13 bases between. This CDR3 contains 15 residues. CDR1 SGHAT and CDR2 FQNNGV come from the germline V gene. TCRdb re-analysed the multiplex PCR reads in MiXCR, keeping a single row per CDR3 protein. The repertoire has roughly 70,000 distinct CDR3 sequences, 40% to 55% of them found once; the top ten carry around 8%. The source material was breast tumor tissue. This receptor was identified in a female donor with breast cancer. Some clones in this sample may be carry-over from other donors' samples. J is TRBJ2-7 and V is TRBV11-2; tentative D call: TRBD1 (6 bases). CDR3 amino acids: CASSSDSLFSYEQYF. CDR3 nucleotide sequence: TGTGCCAGCAGCTCGGACAGTCTATTCTCCTACGAGCAGTACTTC.